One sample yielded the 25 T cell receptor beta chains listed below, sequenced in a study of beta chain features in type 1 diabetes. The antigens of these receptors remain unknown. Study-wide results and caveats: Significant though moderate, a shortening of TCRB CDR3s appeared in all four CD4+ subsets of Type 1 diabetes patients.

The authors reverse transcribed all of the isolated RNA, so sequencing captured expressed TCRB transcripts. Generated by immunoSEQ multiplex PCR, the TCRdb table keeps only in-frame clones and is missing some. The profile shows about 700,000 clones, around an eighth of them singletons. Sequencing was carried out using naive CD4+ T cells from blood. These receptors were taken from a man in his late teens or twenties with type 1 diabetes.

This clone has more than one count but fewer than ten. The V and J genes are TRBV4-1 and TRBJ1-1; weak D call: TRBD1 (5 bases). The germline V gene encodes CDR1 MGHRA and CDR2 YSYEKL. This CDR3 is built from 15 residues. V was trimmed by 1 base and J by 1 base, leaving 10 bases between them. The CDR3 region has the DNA TGCGCCAGCAGCCAAGTGCCCACAGGGAACACTGAAGCTTTCTTT. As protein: CASSQVPTGNTEAFF.

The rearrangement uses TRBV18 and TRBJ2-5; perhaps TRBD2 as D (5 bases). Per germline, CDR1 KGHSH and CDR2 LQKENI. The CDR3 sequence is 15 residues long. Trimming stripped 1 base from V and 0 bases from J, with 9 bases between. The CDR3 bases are TGTGCCAGCTCACCACGTTCGGGAAACCAAGAGACCCAGTACTTC. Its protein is CASSPRSGNQETQYF. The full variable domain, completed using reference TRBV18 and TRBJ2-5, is NAGVMQNPRHLVRRRGQEARLRCSPMKGHSHVYWYRQLPEEGLKFMVYLQKENIIDESGMPKERFSAEFPKEGPSILRIQQVVRGDSAAYFCASSPRSGNQETQYFGPGTRLLVL.

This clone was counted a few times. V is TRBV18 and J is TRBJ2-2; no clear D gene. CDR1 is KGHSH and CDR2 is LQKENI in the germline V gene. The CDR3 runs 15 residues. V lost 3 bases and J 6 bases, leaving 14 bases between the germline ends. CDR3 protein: CASSPGLSVAGELFF. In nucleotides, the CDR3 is TGTGCCAGCTCACCCGGTTTGAGCGTCGCCGGGGAGCTGTTTTTT. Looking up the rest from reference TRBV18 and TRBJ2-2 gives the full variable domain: NAGVMQNPRHLVRRRGQEARLRCSPMKGHSHVYWYRQLPEEGLKFMVYLQKENIIDESGMPKERFSAEFPKEGPSILRIQQVVRGDSAAYFCASSPGLSVAGELFFGEGSRLTVL.

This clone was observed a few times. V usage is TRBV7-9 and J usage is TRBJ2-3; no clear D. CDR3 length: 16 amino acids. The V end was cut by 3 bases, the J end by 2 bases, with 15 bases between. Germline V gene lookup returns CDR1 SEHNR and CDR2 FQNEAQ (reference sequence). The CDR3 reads CASSFGSGQDTDTQYF. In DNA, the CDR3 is TGTGCCAGCAGCTTCGGGTCGGGTCAGGACACAGATACGCAGTATTTT.

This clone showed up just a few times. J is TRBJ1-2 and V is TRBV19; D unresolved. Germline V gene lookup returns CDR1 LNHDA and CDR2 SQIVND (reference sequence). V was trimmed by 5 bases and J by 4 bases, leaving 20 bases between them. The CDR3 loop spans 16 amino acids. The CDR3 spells CASSALTGPFGYGYTF. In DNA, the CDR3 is TGTGCCAGTAGTGCGCTAACCGGACCTTTCGGCTATGGCTACACCTTC. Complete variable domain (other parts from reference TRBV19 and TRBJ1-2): DGGITQSPKYLFRKEGQNVTLSCEQNLNHDAMYWYRQDPGQGLRLIYYSQIVNDFQKGDIAEGYSVSREKKESFPLTVTSAQKNPTAFYLCASSALTGPFGYGYTFGSGTRLTVV.

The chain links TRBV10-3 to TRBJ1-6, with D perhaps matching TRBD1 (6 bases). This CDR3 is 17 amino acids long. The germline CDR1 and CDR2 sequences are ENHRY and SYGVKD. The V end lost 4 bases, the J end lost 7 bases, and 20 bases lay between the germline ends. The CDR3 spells CAISGVQRDIKNSPLHF. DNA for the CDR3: TGTGCCATCAGTGGAGTGCAACGGGACATTAAAAATTCACCCCTCCACTTT.

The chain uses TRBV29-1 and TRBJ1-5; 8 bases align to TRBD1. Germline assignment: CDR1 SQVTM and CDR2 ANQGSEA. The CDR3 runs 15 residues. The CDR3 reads CRTGPGGVVGQPQHF. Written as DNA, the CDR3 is TGCAGAACTGGGCCAGGGGGCGTGGTAGGTCAGCCCCAGCATTTT.

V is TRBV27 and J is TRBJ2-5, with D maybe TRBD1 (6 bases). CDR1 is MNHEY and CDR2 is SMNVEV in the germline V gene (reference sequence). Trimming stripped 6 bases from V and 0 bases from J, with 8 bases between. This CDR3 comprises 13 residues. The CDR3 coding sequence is TGTGCCAGCAGAGGGGGAAACCAAGAGACCCAGTACTTC. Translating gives CASRGGNQETQYF.

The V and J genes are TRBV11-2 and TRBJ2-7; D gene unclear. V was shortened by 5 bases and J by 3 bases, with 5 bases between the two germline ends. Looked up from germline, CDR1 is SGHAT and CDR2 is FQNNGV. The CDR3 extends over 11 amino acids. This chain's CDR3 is CASSPRYEQYF. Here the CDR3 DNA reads TGTGCCAGCAGCCCCCGCTACGAGCAGTACTTC.

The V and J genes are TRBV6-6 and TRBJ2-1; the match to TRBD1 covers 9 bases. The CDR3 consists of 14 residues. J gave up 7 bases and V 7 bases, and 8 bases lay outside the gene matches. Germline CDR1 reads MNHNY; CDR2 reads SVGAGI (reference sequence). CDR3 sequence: CASTRMTGGNEQFF. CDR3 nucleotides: TGTGCCAGCACACGGATGACAGGGGGGAATGAGCAGTTCTTC.

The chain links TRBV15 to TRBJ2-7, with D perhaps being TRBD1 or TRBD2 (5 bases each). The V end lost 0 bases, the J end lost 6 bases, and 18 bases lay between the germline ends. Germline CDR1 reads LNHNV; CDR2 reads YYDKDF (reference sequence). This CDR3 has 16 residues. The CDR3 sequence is CATSREKGLNGGEQYF. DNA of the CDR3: TGTGCCACCAGCAGAGAGAAAGGACTCAATGGGGGCGAGCAGTACTTC.

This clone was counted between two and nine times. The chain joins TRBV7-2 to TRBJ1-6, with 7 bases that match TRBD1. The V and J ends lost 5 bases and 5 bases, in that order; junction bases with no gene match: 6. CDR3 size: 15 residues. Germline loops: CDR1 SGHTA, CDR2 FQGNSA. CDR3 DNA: TGTGCCAGCAGCAAGCAGGGGGACCATAATTCACCCCTCCACTTT. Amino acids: CASSKQGDHNSPLHF.

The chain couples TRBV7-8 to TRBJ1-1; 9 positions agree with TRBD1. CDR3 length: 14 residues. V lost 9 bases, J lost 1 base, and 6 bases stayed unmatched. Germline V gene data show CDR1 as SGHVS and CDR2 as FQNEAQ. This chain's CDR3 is CASRPGQGNTEAFF. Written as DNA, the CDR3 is TGTGCCAGTAGACCGGGACAGGGGAACACTGAAGCTTTCTTT.

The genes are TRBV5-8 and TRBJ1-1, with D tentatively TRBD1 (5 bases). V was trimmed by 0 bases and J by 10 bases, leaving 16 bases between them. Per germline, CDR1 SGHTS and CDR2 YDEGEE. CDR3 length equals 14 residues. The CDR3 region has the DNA TGTGCCAGCAGCTTGGTTCTGGGGACTCACGTAGCTTTCTTT. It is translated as CASSLVLGTHVAFF.

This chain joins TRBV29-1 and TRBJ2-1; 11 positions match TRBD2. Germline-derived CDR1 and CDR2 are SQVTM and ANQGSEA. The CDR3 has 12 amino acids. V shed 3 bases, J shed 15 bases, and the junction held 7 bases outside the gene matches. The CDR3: CSVDIAGGPGFF. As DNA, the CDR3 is TGCAGCGTTGATATAGCGGGGGGGCCTGGGTTCTTC.

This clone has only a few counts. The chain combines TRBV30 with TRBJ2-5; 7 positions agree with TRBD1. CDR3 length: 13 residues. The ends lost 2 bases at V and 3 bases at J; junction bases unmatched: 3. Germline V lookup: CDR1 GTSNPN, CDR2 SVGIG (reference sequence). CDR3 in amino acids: CAWSYGTEETQYF. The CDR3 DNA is TGTGCCTGGAGTTATGGGACAGAAGAGACCCAGTACTTC.

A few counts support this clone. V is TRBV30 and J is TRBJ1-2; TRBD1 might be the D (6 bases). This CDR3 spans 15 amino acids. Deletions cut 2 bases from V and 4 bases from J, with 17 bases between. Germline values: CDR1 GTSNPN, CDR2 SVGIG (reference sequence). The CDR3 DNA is TGTGCCTGGAGTCCCTGGGGGGGCAACCCCTATGGCTACACCTTC. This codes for CAWSPWGGNPYGYTF.

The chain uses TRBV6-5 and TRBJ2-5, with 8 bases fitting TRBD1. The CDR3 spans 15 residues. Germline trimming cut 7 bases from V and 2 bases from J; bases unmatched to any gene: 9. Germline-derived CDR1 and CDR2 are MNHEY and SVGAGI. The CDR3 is CASIIPTGAQETQYF. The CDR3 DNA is TGTGCCAGCATCATCCCGACAGGGGCACAAGAGACCCAGTACTTC.

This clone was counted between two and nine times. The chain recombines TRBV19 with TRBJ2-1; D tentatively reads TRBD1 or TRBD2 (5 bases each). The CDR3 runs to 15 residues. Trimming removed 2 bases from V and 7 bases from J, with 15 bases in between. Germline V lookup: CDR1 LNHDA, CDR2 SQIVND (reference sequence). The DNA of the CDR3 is TGTGCCAGTAGTATACCCTCCCGGGGCACGAATGAGCAGTTCTTC. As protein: CASSIPSRGTNEQFF.

The CDR3 loop is CASSPGANNQPQHF. The CDR3 nucleotides read TGTGCCAGCAGCCCCGGGGCCAACAATCAGCCCCAGCATTTT. The chain has TRBV4-2 and TRBJ1-5, with D tentatively TRBD1 (5 bases). The germline V gene has CDR1 LGHNA and CDR2 YNFKEQ. V dropped 4 bases and J dropped 3 bases, with 10 bases sitting between them. The CDR3 sequence is 14 residues long.

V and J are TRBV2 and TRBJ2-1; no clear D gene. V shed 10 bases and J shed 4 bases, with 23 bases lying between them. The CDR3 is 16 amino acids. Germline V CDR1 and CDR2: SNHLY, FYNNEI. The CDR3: CATLVRVHSIYNEQFF. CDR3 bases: TGTGCCACCCTAGTAAGGGTGCACTCGATATACAATGAGCAGTTCTTC.

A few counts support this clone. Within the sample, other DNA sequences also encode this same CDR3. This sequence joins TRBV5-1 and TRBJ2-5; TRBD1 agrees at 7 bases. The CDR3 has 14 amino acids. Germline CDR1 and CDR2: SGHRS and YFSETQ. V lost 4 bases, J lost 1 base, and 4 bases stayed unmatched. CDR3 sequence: CASSPGTVQETQYF. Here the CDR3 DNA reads TGCGCCAGCAGCCCAGGGACAGTCCAAGAGACCCAGTACTTC.

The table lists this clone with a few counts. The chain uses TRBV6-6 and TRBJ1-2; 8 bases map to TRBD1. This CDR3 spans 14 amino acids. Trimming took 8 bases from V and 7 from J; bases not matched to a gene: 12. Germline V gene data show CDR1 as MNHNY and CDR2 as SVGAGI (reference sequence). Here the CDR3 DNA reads TGTGCCAGCTTAGGACAGGGCGGCTTTGGTGGCTACACCTTC. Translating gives CASLGQGGFGGYTF.

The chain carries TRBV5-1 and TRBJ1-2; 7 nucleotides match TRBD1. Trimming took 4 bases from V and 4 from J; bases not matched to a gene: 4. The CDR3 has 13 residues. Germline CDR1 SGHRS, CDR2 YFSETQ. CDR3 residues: CASSLQGGYGYTF. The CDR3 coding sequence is TGCGCCAGCAGCCTCCAGGGGGGCTATGGCTACACCTTC.

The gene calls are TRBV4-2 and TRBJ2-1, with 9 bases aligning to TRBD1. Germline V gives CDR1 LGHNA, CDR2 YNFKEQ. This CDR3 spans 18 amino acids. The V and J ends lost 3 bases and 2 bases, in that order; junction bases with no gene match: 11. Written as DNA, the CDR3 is TGTGCCAGCAGCCACGCAAGGCGGGGACAGGGTACCTACAATGAGCAGTTCTTC. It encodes CASSHARRGQGTYNEQFF.